The clone carrying this TCR beta chain was observed many times. The data originate from a study of T-cell reconstitution after alpha-beta-depleted transplantation in children. Unique molecular identifiers featured in how the TCRbeta library was prepared. TCRdb re-called the PCR reads with MiXCR, one entry per CDR3 protein. Here the sample spans over 200,000 distinct CDR3 sequences, about a tenth being singletons. V lost 4 bases to trimming and J lost 5 bases, with 8 bases between them. Germline assignment: CDR1 SGHRS and CDR2 YFSETQ. This CDR3 region has 12 residues. The chain recombines TRBV5-1 with TRBJ2-3, with a possible D match to TRBD2 (5 bases). The sequence came from a child less than two years old with acute myeloid leukemia, due to receive a stem cell transplant. This specimen was PBMCs, taken before TCRalphabeta/CD19-depleted stem cell transplant. CDR3 nucleotide sequence: TGCGCCAGCAGCCTAGCAGAAGATACGCAGTATTTT. Translated: CASSLAEDTQYF. Combining the CDR3 with reference TRBV5-1 and TRBJ2-3 gives the whole variable domain KAGVTQTPRYLIKTRGQQVTLSCSPISGHRSVSWYQQTPGQGLQFLFEYFSETQRNKGNFPGRFSGRQFSNSRSEMNVSTLELGDSALYLCASSLAEDTQYFGPGTRLTVL.